This T cell receptor beta chain was obtained from a study of early T cells in non-severe SARS-CoV-2 infection. Study-wide context: Sequencing of bulk RNA from unsorted whole blood was done, without chain pairing.

Attachment of unique molecular identifiers was made to individual cDNA molecules. MiXCR, run by TCRdb on the 5' RACE reads, gives a single entry per CDR3 protein. The repertoire has about 31,000 distinct CDR3 sequences, approximately 5% of them found once; the top ten carry 20% to 25%. This clonotype showed up many times. Its specificity is not known. Whole-study findings and limits: VDJdb matching skewed toward anti-spike CD8 responses, missing private and CD4 specificities.

This CDR3 region has 14 residues. The germline CDR1 and CDR2 sequences are DFQATT and SNEGSKA (reference sequence). V was shortened by 5 bases and J by 1 base, with 14 bases between the two germline ends. The chain joins TRBV20-1 to TRBJ1-1, with a possible D match to TRBD1 (5 bases). Material: whole blood. The receptor comes from an adult who was a healthcare worker with PCR-confirmed SARS-CoV-2 infection or an uninfected control (not recorded which). CDR3 bases: TGCAGTGCTCTCCTGGGGGGACGGAACACTGAAGCTTTCTTT. It codes for CSALLGGRNTEAFF.